The next 26 T cell receptor beta chains were all read from a single sample in a study of blood T cell repertoires in COVID-19. Using immunoSEQ multiplex PCR, the repertoire was profiled, and TCRdb retains in-frame clones only, with some absent. The table has under 200,000 clones, 85% to 90% seen once; the top ten hold approximately 0.6%. The specimen sequenced was peripheral blood. All receptors derive from a man between 60 and 75 years old with COVID-19, enrolled during active disease.

This clone came up once. The rearrangement links TRBV14 to TRBJ1-6; possibly TRBD1 for D (6 bases). The germline V and J ends were trimmed by 0 bases and 7 bases, with 19 bases remaining between them. The CDR3 is made up of 18 amino acids. Germline CDR1 is SGHDN and CDR2 is FVKESK. CDR3: CASSQDQRSGTRNSPLHF. The CDR3 DNA is TGTGCCAGCAGCCAAGATCAGCGGTCAGGGACAAGGAATTCACCCCTCCACTTT.

CDR3 loop: CASSKGTTGGYNSPLHF. The CDR3 DNA follows: TGTGCCAGTAGCAAAGGCACCACTGGAGGCTATAATTCACCCCTCCACTTT. V gene TRBV19 combines with J gene TRBJ1-6; no definite D call. The V end lost 6 bases, the J end lost 3 bases, and 18 bases lay between the germline ends. The CDR3 sequence is 17 residues long. Per germline, CDR1 LNHDA and CDR2 SQIVND (reference sequence).

V is TRBV29-1 and J is TRBJ1-2, with D possibly matching TRBD1 (6 bases). The V end was cut by 6 bases, the J end by 0 bases, with 14 bases between. CDR3 size: 14 residues. The germline gives CDR1 SQVTM, CDR2 ANQGSEA. The CDR3 is CSVSQQGANYGYTF. In DNA form, the CDR3 reads TGCAGCGTGTCCCAACAGGGAGCTAACTATGGCTACACCTTC. Combining the CDR3 with reference TRBV29-1 and TRBJ1-2 gives the whole variable domain SAVISQKPSRDICQRGTSLTIQCQVDSQVTMMFWYRQQPGQSLTLIATANQGSEATYESGFVIDKFPISRPNLTFSTLTVSNMSPEDSSIYLCSVSQQGANYGYTFGSGTRLTVV.

This clone appeared a few times. The rearrangement uses TRBV7-2 and TRBJ2-7, with 11 bases that match TRBD2. The CDR3 extends over 13 amino acids. The germline CDR1 and CDR2 sequences are SGHTA and FQGNSA. The V segment lost 7 bases and the J segment 10 bases; nucleotides outside the gene matches: 9. In DNA form, the CDR3 reads TGTGCCAGCATGGCTAGCGGGGGGTCGCGACAGTACTTC. The encoded protein is CASMASGGSRQYF. The full variable domain, its missing parts supplied by reference TRBV7-2 and TRBJ2-7, is GAGVSQSPSNKVTEKGKDVELRCDPISGHTALYWYRQSLGQGLEFLIYFQGNSAPDKSGLPSDRFSAERTGGSVSTLTIQRTQQEDSAVYLCASMASGGSRQYFGPGTRLTVT.

The rearrangement uses TRBV2 and TRBJ1-6; no clear D gene. The CDR3 has 15 residues. With 8 bases removed from V and 0 bases from J, the gap between germline ends came to 11 bases. Germline V gene sequence: CDR1 SNHLY, CDR2 FYNNEI. CDR3 amino acids: CASQPQSSYNSPLHF. The DNA of the CDR3 is TGTGCCAGCCAGCCACAGAGCTCCTATAATTCACCCCTCCACTTT.

This clone was detected once. The V gene is TRBV6-1, the J gene TRBJ2-2, with D perhaps TRBD2 (6 bases). The CDR3 is made up of 16 amino acids. Trimming took 2 bases from V and 1 from J, leaving 11 bases between them. In germline, CDR1 is MNHNS, CDR2 SASEGT. The CDR3 loop reads CASSEYGGMNTGELFF. CDR3 DNA: TGTGCCAGCAGTGAATACGGCGGGATGAACACCGGGGAGCTGTTTTTT.

There are a few counts of this clone. The chain joins TRBV5-4 to TRBJ1-2, with D possibly matching TRBD1 (5 bases). This CDR3 contains 15 residues. Per the germline V gene, CDR1 is SGHNT and CDR2 is YYREEE (reference sequence). V was trimmed by 6 bases and J by 6 bases, leaving 21 bases between them. Here the CDR3 reads CASTWRGRVMDGYTF. The CDR3 DNA reads TGTGCCAGCACCTGGAGGGGCAGGGTGATGGATGGCTACACCTTC.

V gene TRBV18 combines with J gene TRBJ2-7; no definite D call. The V end lost 3 bases, the J end lost 0 bases, and 15 bases lay between the germline ends. CDR3 size: 16 residues. Germline assignment: CDR1 KGHSH and CDR2 LQKENI. In DNA, the CDR3 is TGTGCCAGCTCACCGCCGGGTGCGTTACGCTCCTACGAGCAGTACTTC. It translates to CASSPPGALRSYEQYF.

The chain uses TRBV10-3 and TRBJ1-5; D remains ambiguous. The CDR3 length is 14 residues. Germline values: CDR1 ENHRY, CDR2 SYGVKD. Trimming removed 1 base from V and 4 bases from J, with 8 bases in between. The CDR3 is CAISEYGENQPQHF. CDR3 bases: TGTGCCATCAGTGAGTACGGGGAAAATCAGCCCCAGCATTTT.

This clone appeared a few times. The chain employs TRBV19 and TRBJ1-6; maybe TRBD1 (5 bases). Trimming left V 4 bases short and J 6 bases short, with 13 bases between. Germline V gene data show CDR1 as LNHDA and CDR2 as SQIVND (reference sequence). The CDR3 has 15 amino acids. The CDR3: CASSRLRGSNSPLHF. Written as DNA, the CDR3 is TGTGCCAGTAGTAGGCTAAGGGGAAGTAATTCACCCCTCCACTTT.

The V gene is TRBV28, the J gene TRBJ1-3; no clear D. The germline gives CDR1 MDHEN, CDR2 SYDVKM. CDR3 length: 15 amino acids. Trimming took off 2 bases at V and 2 bases at J, with 10 bases between the two ends. CDR3 in DNA: TGTGCCAGCAGTTTAGTCACAGTAACTGGAAACACCATATATTTT. Translating it yields CASSLVTVTGNTIYF.

This chain connects TRBV3-1 (or the pseudogene TRBV3-2) to TRBJ1-2; D call uncertain. CDR3 length equals 14 residues. Germline loops: CDR1 LGHDT, CDR2 YNNKEL (reference sequence). The germline V and J ends were trimmed by 7 bases and 7 bases, with 19 bases remaining between them. Here the CDR3 DNA reads TGTGCCAGCAAGTTGGACGGCAGCCGGGGTGGCTACACCTTC. Translating it yields CASKLDGSRGGYTF.

CDR3 DNA sequence: TGTGCCAGCAGCTCGTGGGCGGTACAGGGGGCCCCTGAAGCTTTCTTT. Residues: CASSSWAVQGAPEAFF. The chain joins TRBV13 to TRBJ1-1, with 9 positions matching TRBD1. V shed 4 bases, J shed 6 bases, and the junction held 12 bases outside the gene matches. The CDR3 has 16 amino acids. The germline gives CDR1 PRHDT, CDR2 FYEKMQ (reference sequence).

The chain links TRBV11-2 to TRBJ1-5, with 8 bases fitting TRBD1. The germline gives CDR1 SGHAT, CDR2 FQNNGV. V lost 1 base to trimming and J lost 7 bases; unmatched junction nucleotides: 12. This CDR3 is 17 amino acids long. The CDR3: CASSLGSRGRPMQPQHF. DNA of the CDR3: TGTGCCAGCAGCTTAGGGAGCAGGGGGCGGCCAATGCAGCCCCAGCATTTT.

The chain combines TRBV5-4 with TRBJ2-5; maybe TRBD1 (5 bases). Germline V CDR1 and CDR2: SGHNT, YYREEE (reference sequence). Trimming cost V 3 bases and J 0 bases, with 6 bases left between them. The CDR3 has 13 amino acids. The CDR3 sequence: CASSWGNQETQYF. CDR3 coding DNA: TGTGCCAGCAGCTGGGGCAACCAAGAGACCCAGTACTTC. Based on the CDR3 plus reference TRBV5-4 and TRBJ2-5, the full variable domain is ETGVTQSPTHLIKTRGQQVTLRCSSQSGHNTVSWYQQALGQGPQFIFQYYREEENGRGNFPPRFSGLQFPNYSSELNVNALELDDSALYLCASSWGNQETQYFGPGTRLLVL.

The rearrangement uses TRBV5-1 and TRBJ2-1; 9 bases line up with TRBD1. This CDR3 region has 18 residues. In germline, CDR1 is SGHRS, CDR2 YFSETQ. The ends lost 4 bases at V and 6 bases at J; junction bases unmatched: 17. The CDR3 DNA is TGCGCCAGCAGCCCCCGCGGACAGGGGTCCCGCGTGGTCAATGAGCAGTTCTTC. Residues: CASSPRGQGSRVVNEQFF.

V and J are TRBV14 and TRBJ1-6; D possibly corresponds to TRBD1 (5 bases). The germline CDR1 and CDR2 sequences are SGHDN and FVKESK. Trimming shortened V by 0 bases and J by 6 bases, and 6 bases separated the two germline ends. The CDR3 loop spans 14 amino acids. The CDR3 loop reads CASSQETANSPLHF. The CDR3 DNA is TGTGCCAGCAGCCAAGAGACAGCTAATTCACCCCTCCACTTT.

The chain joins TRBV7-9 to TRBJ1-2; the D is unclear. Trimming removed 4 bases at V and 2 bases at J, with 8 bases between. Germline V gives CDR1 SEHNR, CDR2 FQNEAQ (reference sequence). The CDR3 contains 13 residues. The DNA for the CDR3 is TGTGCCAGCAGCTCTACAGAAAACTATGGCTACACCTTC. Translation gives CASSSTENYGYTF.

The count of this clone is one. This sequence joins TRBV23-1 and TRBJ2-5; a weak D match, TRBD1 (5 bases). TRBV23-1 counts as an open reading frame of uncertain function. This CDR3 is 14 amino acids long. The V and J ends lost 1 base and 4 bases respectively, with 10 bases between them. This CDR3 reads CASSQLLQVETQYF. The CDR3 nucleotides are TGCGCCAGCAGTCAATTATTACAGGTAGAGACCCAGTACTTC.

V gene TRBV6-5 combines with J gene TRBJ1-2; a possible D gene is TRBD1 (6 bases). In germline, CDR1 is MNHEY, CDR2 SVGAGI. The length of the CDR3 is 16 residues. V was trimmed by 4 bases and J by 7 bases, leaving 22 bases between them. The CDR3 loop reads CASSSVGRTGHFGYTF. In DNA, the CDR3 is TGTGCCAGCAGTTCTGTGGGTAGAACAGGGCATTTTGGCTACACCTTC.

J is TRBJ1-5 and V is TRBV19; D unclear. The CDR3 sequence is 15 residues long. In germline, CDR1 is LNHDA, CDR2 SQIVND (reference sequence). V was clipped by 6 bases and J by 2 bases, with 14 bases between them. CDR3 protein: CASSPVVSGNQPQHF. DNA for the CDR3: TGTGCCAGTAGCCCTGTCGTCAGTGGCAATCAGCCCCAGCATTTT.

The chain recombines TRBV25-1 with TRBJ2-1; the match to TRBD2 covers 9 bases. CDR1 is MGHDK, CDR2 SYGVNS, per germline. The trim removed 3 bases at V and 6 bases at J, leaving 9 bases unmatched. The CDR3 covers 16 residues. The CDR3 protein is CASSETGLAYSNEQFF. CDR3 in DNA: TGTGCCAGCAGTGAGACGGGACTAGCCTACAGCAATGAGCAGTTCTTC.

The gene calls are TRBV21-1 and TRBJ1-6. TRBV21-1 is deemed a pseudogene. The CDR3 consists of 16 residues. The CDR3 DNA sequence: TGTGCCAGCAGCAATCGGTCACCACCTCAACGGGCACCCCTCCACTTT. Its protein product is CASSNRSPPQRAPLHF.

This chain links TRBV29-1 with TRBJ2-7; 7 positions match TRBD1. CDR3 length: 15 amino acids. Germline V gene data show CDR1 as SQVTM and CDR2 as ANQGSEA. V lost 6 bases and J lost 0; bases outside the gene matches: 11. The CDR3: CSVADRVSSSYEQYF. The CDR3, as DNA: TGCAGCGTCGCTGACAGGGTCTCGAGCTCCTACGAGCAGTACTTC.

This clone has more than one count but fewer than ten. The gene calls are TRBV24-1 and TRBJ2-6, with 11 bases fitting TRBD2. The V gene end was trimmed by 4 bases and the J gene end by 0 bases; junction bases not matched to a gene: 7. Germline-derived CDR1 and CDR2 are KGHDR and SFDVKD. CDR3 length: 19 amino acids. The CDR3 loop reads CATSEGFSGRASGANVLTF. In DNA, the CDR3 is TGTGCCACCAGTGAAGGGTTTAGCGGGAGGGCCTCTGGGGCCAACGTCCTGACTTTC.

The J gene is TRBJ1-5, the V gene TRBV3-1 (or the pseudogene TRBV3-2), with D perhaps TRBD1 (6 bases). This CDR3 spans 15 amino acids. CDR1 LGHDT and CDR2 YNNKEL come from the germline V gene (reference sequence). Trimming took off 2 bases at V and 7 bases at J, with 15 bases between the two ends. The CDR3 region is CASSQLQGIGQPQHF. CDR3 DNA: TGTGCCAGCAGCCAATTACAGGGAATCGGCCAGCCCCAGCATTTT.